This entry concerns a single T cell receptor (beta chain). This CDR3 comprises 18 residues. The germline gives CDR1 LGHNA, CDR2 YSLEER. Losses at the gene ends were 3 bases for V and 1 base for J; bases not matched to a gene: 7. The sample comes from a study of blood T cell repertoires in COVID-19. About the study: COVID-19 samples from acute and convalescent phases originated in the United States, Italy and Spain.

In the authors' methods: Using reference gene primer amplification, nucleated cell counts were estimated. The data were produced by immunoSEQ multiplex PCR, yet TCRdb's version contains in-frame clones alone and is incomplete. V and J calls plus clone size are reproduced from that table; the DNA served to infer D and trimming. Of more than 85,000 clones listed, less than 85% are singletons. The chain carries TRBV4-3 and TRBJ2-6; 9 bases match TRBD2. The receptor comes from a human donor in a cohort sampled during active or convalescent COVID-19. The sequencing input was peripheral blood. The CDR3 sequence is CASSHPTSGPSGANVLTF. CDR3 nucleotides: TGCGCCAGCAGCCACCCGACTAGCGGCCCGTCTGGGGCCAACGTCCTGACTTTC.